This TCR beta chain was identified in a study of T-cell reconstitution after alpha-beta-depleted transplantation in children (dated by TCRdb to about 2016). About the study as a whole: T-cell immune reconstitution after TCRalphabeta/CD19-depleted allogeneic hematopoietic cell transplantation in children was quantitatively tracked in the study by means of TCR repertoire profiling. Broader findings and caveats from the paper: Over the following months the frequencies of hyperexpanded clones went down, and after one year T-cell counts and TCRbeta diversity were mostly credited to newly produced T cells. Apparently early alphabetaT-cell count recovery about two months after transplant reportedly relied on only several hundred rapidly expanded clones derived from non-depleted graft cells. In some patients, high TCRbeta diversity at day 60 was attributed to recipient T cells and intrathymic progenitors that had survived conditioning.

The method was PCR. The sequencer was an Illumina HiSeq 2500. TCR library preparation used molecular barcoding, with unique molecular identifiers applied to normalize quantification of the TCRbeta repertoire. The public reads were reanalyzed by TCRdb: fastp trimming at Q25, MiXCR alignment, in-frame beta chains only. Each record represents a unique CDR3 protein, reported with the most common genes and DNA among its rows. This sample comprises some 840,000 distinct CDR3 sequences, roughly 15% of them detected only once. Roughly 4.8% of the sample goes to the ten largest clones. The junction shows trimming of 1 base on V and 6 bases on J, plus 6 bases between the germline ends. The CDR3, from cysteine to phenylalanine, totals 13 residues. Solely the CDR3 DNA is kept, with 39 bases framed from the first base. CDR1 LGHNA and CDR2 YNFKEQ are derived from the germline V gene. In the case of this clonotype: No antigen is known for it. No clone much larger than this one lies a single base away; base qualities are absent.

The treatment or condition label on this specimen signifies: allogeneic hematopoietic cell transplantation with graft depleted of TCRalphabeta T cells and CD19 B cells. The transplant recipients were children given TCRalphabeta/CD19-depleted allogeneic hematopoietic cell grafts. The source was PBMCs, mostly from graft donor cells, collected 360 days after TCRalphabeta/CD19-depleted stem cell transplant. This clonotype was sampled from a male patient between 10 and 17 years old who had a stem cell transplant for acute lymphoblastic leukemia, so the T cells may come from the graft donor. Recombination connected TRBV4-2 to TRBJ2-2; the D gene lacks a confident call. The CDR3 region reads CASSQGYPGELFF. The nucleotides read TGTGCCAGCAGCCAAGGGTACCCCGGGGAGCTGTTTTTT.